This TCR beta chain was profiled in a study of blood T cell repertoires in COVID-19 (TCRdb year 2020). Describing the broader study: The collaborator samples originated in the United States, Italy and Spain and spanned the acute and convalescent phases of COVID-19. The dataset comprised deeply sampled blood TCRbeta repertoires from subjects exposed to, actively infected with, or recovered from COVID-19. The prospective study material was composed of cDNA or gDNA derived from T cells, B-cell-depleted T cells, or PBMCs. The repertoires were released in a freely available public database meant as a resource for research on the immune response to SARS-CoV-2. Where HLA class I and class II types were available, the types were taken from metadata supplied by the sample provider, not from assay-based typing. Samples came from the ongoing ImmuneRACE study (first 160 participants) plus 1,254 subjects from 6 global collaborators. Sample metadata almost always included a de-identified subject ID, COVID-19 status, age in years and sex.

TCRbeta CDR3 regions were amplified from genomic DNA by means of the immunoSEQ Assay, a bias-controlled multiplex PCR. For the original study's pipeline: Within the assay, amplification of reference gene primers was used to estimate how many nucleated cells each sample contained. Sequence reads were collapsed and filtered to measure the absolute abundance of every unique TCRbeta CDR3 rearrangement. Productive Simpson clonality was computed per sample as the square root of Simpson's diversity index over productive rearrangements. TCRdb's version of the immuneACCESS table is confined to in-frame rearrangements and falls short of the full clone set. An unresolved V gene accounts for under half of the shortfall where checked; the remainder is of unknown origin. V and J calls and clone size are as listed in that table; D and trimming were resolved from the DNA. The sample records approximately 91,000 clones, 80% of which are singletons. About 20% of the sample comes from the top ten.

Broad study findings and their caveats: The amount of clinical and demographic metadata varied by source and participant and was provided uncurated.

The table lists this clone with a count of one. The specificity of this receptor is unknown. One base away there is no much larger clone; base qualities are not given. Whole blood was collected in K2EDTA tubes by collaborating institutions according to the institutions' own protocols. Collaborator samples were shipped for TCRbeta analysis as frozen whole blood, isolated PBMCs, or DNA extracted from either sample type. CDR3 length: 15 amino acids, cysteine to phenylalanine. Just CDR3 DNA is preserved here, 45 bases in frame from base 1. Reading the germline V gene (reference sequence) gives CDR1 LNHDA and CDR2 SQIVND. The junction shows trimming of 6 bases on V and 0 bases on J, plus 9 bases between the germline ends.

The rearranged segments are TRBV19 and TRBJ2-6; a tentative D call is TRBD1 (5 bases match). The TCR was taken from a human donor in a cohort sampled during active COVID-19. The sample consisted of peripheral blood. The nucleotide sequence is TGTGCCAGTAGGACCGACAGCTCTGGGGCCAACGTCCTGACTTTC. Its translation reads: CASRTDSSGANVLTF.